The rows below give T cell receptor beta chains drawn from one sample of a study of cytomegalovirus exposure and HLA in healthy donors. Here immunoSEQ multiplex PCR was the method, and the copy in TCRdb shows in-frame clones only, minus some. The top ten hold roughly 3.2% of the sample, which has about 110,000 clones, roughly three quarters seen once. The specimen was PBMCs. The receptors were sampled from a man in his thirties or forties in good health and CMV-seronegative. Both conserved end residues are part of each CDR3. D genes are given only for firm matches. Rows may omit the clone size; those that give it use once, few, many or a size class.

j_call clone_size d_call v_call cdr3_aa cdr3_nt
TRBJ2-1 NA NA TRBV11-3 CASSSSGSHNEQFF TGTGCCAGCAGCTCGAGCGGGTCGCACAATGAGCAGTTCTTC
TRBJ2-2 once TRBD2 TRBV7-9 CASSLSRRSAGGDTGELFF TGTGCCAGCAGCTTAAGTCGTCGATCGGCGGGAGGGGACACCGGGGAGCTGTTTTTT
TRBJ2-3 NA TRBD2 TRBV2 CASSEGGGSDTQYF TGTGCCAGCAGTGAAGGTGGCGGGAGTGATACGCAGTATTTT
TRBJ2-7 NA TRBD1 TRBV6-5 CASRRDSPYEQYF TGTGCCAGCAGGAGGGACAGCCCCTACGAGCAGTACTTC
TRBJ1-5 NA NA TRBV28 CASSFSQPQHF TGTGCCAGCAGTTTTAGTCAGCCCCAGCATTTT
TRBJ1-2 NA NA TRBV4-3 CASSQRRTSNYGYTF TGCGCCAGCAGCCAAAGGAGGACGTCAAACTATGGCTACACCTTC
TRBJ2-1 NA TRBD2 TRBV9 CASSGRLAGHNEQFF TGTGCCAGCAGCGGCAGACTAGCGGGACACAATGAGCAGTTCTTC
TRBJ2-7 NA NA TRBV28 CAGGVGGKQYF TGTGCCGGGGGTGTAGGCGGGAAGCAGTACTTC
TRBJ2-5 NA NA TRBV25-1 CASSEQGGGLGETQYF TGTGCCAGCAGTGAACAGGGAGGGGGGCTCGGGGAGACCCAGTACTTC
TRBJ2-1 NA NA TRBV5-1 CASKPTRDSNEQFF TGCGCCTCAAAGCCCACTAGAGATTCAAATGAGCAGTTCTTC
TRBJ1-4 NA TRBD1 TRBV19 CASSIPADRGLNEKLFF TGTGCCAGTAGTATCCCCGCGGACAGGGGCCTTAATGAAAAACTGTTTTTT
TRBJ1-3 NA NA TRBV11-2 CASSLGGDTIYF TGTGCCAGCAGTCTAGGGGGAGACACCATATATTTT
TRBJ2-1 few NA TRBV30 CAWKGFGSSYNEQFF TGTGCCTGGAAGGGGTTCGGTAGCTCCTACAATGAGCAGTTCTTC
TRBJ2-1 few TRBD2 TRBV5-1 CASSQWTSGSDEQFF TGCGCCAGCAGCCAATGGACTAGCGGGAGCGATGAGCAGTTCTTC
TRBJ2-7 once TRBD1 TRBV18 CASSPGQAMSEQYF TGTGCCAGCTCACCGGGACAGGCAATGAGCGAGCAGTACTTC
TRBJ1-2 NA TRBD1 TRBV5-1 CASSPGTGNGYTF TGCGCCAGCAGTCCCGGGACAGGGAACGGCTACACCTTC
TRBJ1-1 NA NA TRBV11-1 CASSFGRGNTEAFF TGTGCCAGCAGCTTTGGGAGAGGGAACACTGAAGCTTTCTTT
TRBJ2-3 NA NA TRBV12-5 CASGWGASRDTQYF TGTGCTAGTGGTTGGGGAGCGAGCCGGGATACGCAGTATTTT
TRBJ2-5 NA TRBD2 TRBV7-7 CASSLRLAGEETQYF TGTGCTAGCAGCTTAAGACTAGCGGGGGAAGAGACCCAGTACTTC
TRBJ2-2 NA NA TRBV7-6 CASSFGLLNTGELFF TGTGCCAGCAGCTTTGGACTTTTGAACACCGGGGAGCTGTTTTTT
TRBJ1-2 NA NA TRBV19 CASTLSGIYGYTF TGTGCCAGTACCTTAAGTGGCATCTATGGCTACACCTTC
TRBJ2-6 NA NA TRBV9 CASSVAGIGAGANVLTF TGTGCCAGCAGCGTAGCAGGGATTGGAGCCGGGGCCAACGTCCTGACTTTC
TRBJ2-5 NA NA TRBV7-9 CASSFRGQETQYF TGTGCCAGCAGCTTTAGGGGTCAAGAGACCCAGTACTTC
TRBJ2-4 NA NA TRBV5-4 CASSWASDQNIQYF TGTGCCAGCAGCTGGGCTAGCGACCAAAACATTCAGTACTTC
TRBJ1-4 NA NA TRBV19 CASSTGDTDEKLFF TGTGCCAGTAGTACAGGGGATACAGATGAAAAACTGTTTTTT
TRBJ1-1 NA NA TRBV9 CASSPHPEGYTEAFF TGTGCCAGCAGCCCACATCCGGAGGGGTACACTGAAGCTTTCTTT
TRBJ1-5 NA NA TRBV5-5 CASSFLYGDNQPQHF TGTGCCAGCAGCTTTTTATACGGGGACAATCAGCCCCAGCATTTT
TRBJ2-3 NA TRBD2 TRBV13 CASSSSGTSGMVTQYF TGTGCCAGCAGCTCTTCCGGGACTAGCGGGATGGTGACGCAGTATTTT
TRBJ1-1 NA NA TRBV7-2 CASSLVRVTGTMNTEAFF TGTGCCAGCAGCTTAGTTAGGGTAACAGGGACCATGAACACTGAAGCTTTCTTT
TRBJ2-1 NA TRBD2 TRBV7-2 CASSFRASGNHEQFF TGTGCCAGCAGCTTCCGCGCTAGCGGGAACCATGAGCAGTTCTTC
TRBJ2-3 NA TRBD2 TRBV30 CAWSMGGSGATDTQYF TGTGCCTGGAGTATGGGGGGGAGTGGAGCGACAGATACGCAGTATTTT
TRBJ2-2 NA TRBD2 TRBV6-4 CASNGSGGDGNTGELFF TGTGCCAGCAACGGGTCGGGGGGGGACGGAAACACCGGGGAGCTGTTTTTT